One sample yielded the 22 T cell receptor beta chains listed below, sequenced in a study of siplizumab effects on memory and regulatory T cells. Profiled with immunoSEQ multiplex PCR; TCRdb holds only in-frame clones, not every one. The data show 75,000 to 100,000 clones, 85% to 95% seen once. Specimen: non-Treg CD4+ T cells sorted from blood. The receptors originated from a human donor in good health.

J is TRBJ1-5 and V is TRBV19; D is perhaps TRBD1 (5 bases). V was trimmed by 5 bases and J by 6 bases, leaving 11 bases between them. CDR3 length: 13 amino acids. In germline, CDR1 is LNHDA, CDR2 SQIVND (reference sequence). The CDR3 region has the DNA TGTGCCAGTAGTGACCAGGGTAGTCAGCCCCAGCATTTT. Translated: CASSDQGSQPQHF.

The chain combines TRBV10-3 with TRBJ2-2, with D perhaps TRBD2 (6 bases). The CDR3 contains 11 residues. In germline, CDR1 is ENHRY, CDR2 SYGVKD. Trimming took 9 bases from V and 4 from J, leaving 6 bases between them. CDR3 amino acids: CAISGTGELFF. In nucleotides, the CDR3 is TGTGCCATTAGCGGCACCGGGGAGCTGTTTTTT.

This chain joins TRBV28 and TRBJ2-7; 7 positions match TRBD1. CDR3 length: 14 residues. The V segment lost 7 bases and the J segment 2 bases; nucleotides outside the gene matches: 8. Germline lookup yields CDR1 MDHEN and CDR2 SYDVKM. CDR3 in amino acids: CASTTGQPPYEQYF. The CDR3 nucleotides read TGTGCCAGCACGACAGGGCAGCCTCCCTACGAGCAGTACTTC.

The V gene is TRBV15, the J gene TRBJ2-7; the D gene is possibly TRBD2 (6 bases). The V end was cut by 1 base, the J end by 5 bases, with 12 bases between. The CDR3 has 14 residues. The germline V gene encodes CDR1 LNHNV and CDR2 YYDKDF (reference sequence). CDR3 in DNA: TGTGCCACCAGCAGAGGAGGGAGGTCCCACGAGCAGTACTTC. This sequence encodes CATSRGGRSHEQYF. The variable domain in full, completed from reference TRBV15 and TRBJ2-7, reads DAMVIQNPRYQVTQFGKPVTLSCSQTLNHNVMYWYQQKSSQAPKLLFHYYDKDFNNEADTPDNFQSRRPNTSFCFLDIRSPGLGDTAMYLCATSRGGRSHEQYFGPGTRLTVT.

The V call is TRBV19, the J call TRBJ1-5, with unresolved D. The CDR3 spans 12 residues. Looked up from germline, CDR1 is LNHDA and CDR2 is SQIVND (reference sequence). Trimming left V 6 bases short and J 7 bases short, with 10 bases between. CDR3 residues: CASSPNDQPQHF. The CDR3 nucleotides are TGTGCCAGTAGCCCGAATGACCAGCCCCAGCATTTT.

The CDR3 sequence is CASSFRLEHRELFF. CDR3 in DNA: TGTGCCAGCAGTTTTCGACTAGAGCACCGGGAGCTGTTTTTT. This chain uses TRBV27 with TRBJ2-2, with a weak D call TRBD2 (6 bases). The CDR3 runs 14 residues. V was shortened by 3 bases and J by 9 bases, with 14 bases between the two germline ends. The germline gives CDR1 MNHEY, CDR2 SMNVEV (reference sequence).

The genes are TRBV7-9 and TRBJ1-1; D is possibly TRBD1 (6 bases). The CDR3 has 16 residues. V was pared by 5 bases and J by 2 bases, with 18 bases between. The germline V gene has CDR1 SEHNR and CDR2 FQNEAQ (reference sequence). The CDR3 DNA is TGTGCCAGCAGCCCCACCCGGGGGACATTTAACACTGAAGCTTTCTTT. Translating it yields CASSPTRGTFNTEAFF.

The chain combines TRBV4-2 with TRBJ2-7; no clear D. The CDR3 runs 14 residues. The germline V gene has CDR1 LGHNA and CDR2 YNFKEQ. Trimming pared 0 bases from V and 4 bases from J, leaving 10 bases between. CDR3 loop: CASSQDPGWYEQYF. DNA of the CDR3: TGTGCCAGCAGCCAAGACCCCGGGTGGTACGAGCAGTACTTC.

In DNA, the CDR3 is TGTGCCAGCAGTAATTCTGTACGAGATACGCAGTATTTT. It codes for CASSNSVRDTQYF. This chain links TRBV6-6 with TRBJ2-3, with D hard to call. Germline V CDR1 and CDR2: MNHNY, SVGAGI (reference sequence). V lost 5 bases to trimming and J lost 5 bases, with 11 bases between them. The CDR3 is 13 amino acids.

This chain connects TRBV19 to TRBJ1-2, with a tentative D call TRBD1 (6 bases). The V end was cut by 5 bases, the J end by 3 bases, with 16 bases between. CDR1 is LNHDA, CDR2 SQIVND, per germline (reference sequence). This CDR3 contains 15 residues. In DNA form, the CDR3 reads TGTGCCAGTAGTCATAGGGGGGCCTTCTACTATGGCTACACCTTC. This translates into CASSHRGAFYYGYTF.

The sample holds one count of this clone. CDR3 DNA: TGTGCCAGCAGCCCGCGGACTAGCGGGAGAGGAAGTGAGCAGTTCTTC. Translation gives CASSPRTSGRGSEQFF. This chain joins TRBV11-3 and TRBJ2-1; TRBD2 matches at 13 bases. Germline V gene lookup returns CDR1 SGHNT and CDR2 YENEEA. V shed 5 bases and J 9 bases; nucleotides not matched to a gene: 10. The CDR3 is 16 amino acids.

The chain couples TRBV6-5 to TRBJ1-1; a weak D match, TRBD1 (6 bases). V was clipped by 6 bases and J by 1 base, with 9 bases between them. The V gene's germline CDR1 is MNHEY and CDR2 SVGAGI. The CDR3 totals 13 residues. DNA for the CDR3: TGTGCCAGCAGAAGGGGGAAGAACACTGAAGCTTTCTTT. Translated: CASRRGKNTEAFF.

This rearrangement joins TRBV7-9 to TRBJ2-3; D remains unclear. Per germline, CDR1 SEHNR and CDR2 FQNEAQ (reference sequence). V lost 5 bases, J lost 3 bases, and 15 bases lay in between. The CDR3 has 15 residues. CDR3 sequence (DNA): TGTGCCAGCAGCGCCCTCCTTACAGCGACAGATACGCAGTATTTT. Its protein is CASSALLTATDTQYF.

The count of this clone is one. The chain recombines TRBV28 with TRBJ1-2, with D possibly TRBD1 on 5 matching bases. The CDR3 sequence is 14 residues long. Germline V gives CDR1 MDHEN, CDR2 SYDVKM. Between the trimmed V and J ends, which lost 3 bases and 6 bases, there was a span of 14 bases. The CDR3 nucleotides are TGTGCCAGCAGTTTGGGGCCCCGGACTGATGGCTACACCTTC. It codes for CASSLGPRTDGYTF.

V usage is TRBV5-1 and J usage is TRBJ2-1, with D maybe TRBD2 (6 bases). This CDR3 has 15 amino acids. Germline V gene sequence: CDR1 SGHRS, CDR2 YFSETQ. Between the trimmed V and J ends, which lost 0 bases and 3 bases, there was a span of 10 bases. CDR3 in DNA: TGCGCCAGCAGCTTGGGGGACTCCTTCTACAATGAGCAGTTCTTC. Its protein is CASSLGDSFYNEQFF.

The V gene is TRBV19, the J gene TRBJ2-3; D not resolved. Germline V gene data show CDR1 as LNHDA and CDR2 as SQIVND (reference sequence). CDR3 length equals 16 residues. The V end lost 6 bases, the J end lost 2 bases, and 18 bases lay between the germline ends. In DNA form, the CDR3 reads TGTGCCAGTAGCACCCCGACTGGGTCTGCCACAGATACGCAGTATTTT. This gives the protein CASSTPTGSATDTQYF.

The CDR3 sequence: CASSPRWGSSYNEQFF. For the CDR3, the DNA is TGTGCCAGCAGCCCCCGGTGGGGAAGCTCCTACAATGAGCAGTTCTTC. The rearrangement uses TRBV28 and TRBJ2-1; D is unresolved. Germline CDR1 MDHEN, CDR2 SYDVKM. This CDR3 region has 16 residues. Trimming left V 6 bases short and J 0 bases short, with 15 bases between.

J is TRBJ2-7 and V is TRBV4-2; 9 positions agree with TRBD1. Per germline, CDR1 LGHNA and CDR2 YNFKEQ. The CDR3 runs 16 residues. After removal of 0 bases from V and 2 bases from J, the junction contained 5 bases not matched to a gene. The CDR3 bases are TGTGCCAGCAGCCAAGATAAGGGACAGGGCACCTACGAGCAGTACTTC. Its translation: CASSQDKGQGTYEQYF.

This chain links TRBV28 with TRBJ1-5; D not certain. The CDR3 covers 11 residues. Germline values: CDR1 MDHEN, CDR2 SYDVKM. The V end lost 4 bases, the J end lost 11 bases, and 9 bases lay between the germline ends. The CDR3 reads CASSSTGSQHF. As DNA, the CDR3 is TGTGCCAGCAGTTCAACCGGTTCCCAGCATTTT.

CDR3 in amino acids: CASSYYDRDFYEQYF. The CDR3 nucleotides are TGCGCCAGCAGCTATTACGACAGGGATTTCTACGAGCAGTACTTC. This chain joins TRBV5-1 and TRBJ2-7; 7 bases fit TRBD1. With 3 bases clipped from V and 3 bases from J, the junction kept 9 bases outside the gene matches. CDR3 length equals 15 residues. The germline V gene encodes CDR1 SGHRS and CDR2 YFSETQ.

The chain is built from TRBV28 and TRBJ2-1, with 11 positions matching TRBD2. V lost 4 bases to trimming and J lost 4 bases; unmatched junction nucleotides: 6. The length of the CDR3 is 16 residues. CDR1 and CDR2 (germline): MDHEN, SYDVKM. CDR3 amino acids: CASSSPGLAVYNEQFF. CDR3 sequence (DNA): TGTGCCAGCAGTTCACCGGGACTAGCGGTTTACAATGAGCAGTTCTTC. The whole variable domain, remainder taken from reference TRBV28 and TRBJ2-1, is DVKVTQSSRYLVKRTGEKVFLECVQDMDHENMFWYRQDPGLGLRLIYFSYDVKMKEKGDIPEGYSVSREKKERFSLILESASTNQTSMYLCASSSPGLAVYNEQFFGPGTRLTVL.

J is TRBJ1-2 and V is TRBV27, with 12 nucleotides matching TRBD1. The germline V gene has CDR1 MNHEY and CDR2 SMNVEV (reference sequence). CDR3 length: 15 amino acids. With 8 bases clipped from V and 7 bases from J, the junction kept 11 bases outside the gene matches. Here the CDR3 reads CASSFSGTGGSGYTF. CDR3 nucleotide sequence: TGTGCCAGCTCTTTTAGCGGGACAGGGGGCAGTGGCTACACCTTC.